Listed below are T cell receptor beta chains from one sample, sequenced in a study of cytomegalovirus exposure and HLA in healthy donors. The table came from immunoSEQ multiplex PCR; TCRdb's copy has only in-frame clones and leaves some out. The sample lists 150,000 to 200,000 clones, approximately 71% seen once, with 4.9% in the top ten. The sequenced sample was PBMCs. These TCRs come from a male donor in good health and CMV-seronegative. Each CDR3 is given with its conserved first and last residue. D genes are given only for firm matches. Clone size is shown for a subset of rows, as once, few, many or a class of expanded clone.

CDR3: CASSQGPNEQFF; DNA: TGTGCCAGCAGCCAGGGGCCCAATGAGCAGTTCTTC; size: few; V: TRBV11-2; D: .; J: TRBJ2-1
CDR3: CASSEVGRRDNEQFF; DNA: TGTGCCAGCAGTGAAGTCGGGCGCAGGGACAATGAGCAGTTCTTC; size: once; V: TRBV2; D: .; J: TRBJ2-1
CDR3: CASSLEGRTGHELFF; DNA: TGTGCCAGCAGCTTAGAGGGGAGGACAGGGCATGAGCTGTTTTTT; size: few; V: TRBV7-6; D: TRBD1; J: TRBJ2-2
CDR3: CASSDPGQRDTQYF; DNA: TGTGCCAGCAGTGATCCGGGACAGAGAGATACGCAGTATTTT; size: once; V: TRBV25-1; D: TRBD1; J: TRBJ2-3
CDR3: CASSQVLGQAHEQYF; DNA: TGCGCCAGCAGCCAAGTGTTGGGGCAGGCCCACGAGCAGTACTTC; size: .; V: TRBV4-1; D: .; J: TRBJ2-7
CDR3: CASSSGDRGGHGYTF; DNA: TGTGCCAGCAGCTCTGGGGACAGGGGAGGGCATGGCTACACCTTC; size: .; V: TRBV7-9; D: TRBD1; J: TRBJ1-2
CDR3: CASSIPPRGAGELFF; DNA: TGTGCCAGTAGTATTCCCCCCAGGGGAGCCGGGGAGCTGTTTTTT; size: .; V: TRBV19; D: .; J: TRBJ2-2
CDR3: CASSGQGRVNSPLHF; DNA: TGTGCCAGCAGCGGACAGGGGAGGGTAAATTCACCCCTCCACTTT; size: .; V: TRBV2; D: TRBD1; J: TRBJ1-6
CDR3: CASSPGGSGGYTF; DNA: TGTGCCAGCAGCCCCGGGGGGAGTGGAGGCTACACCTTC; size: few; V: TRBV6-5; D: .; J: TRBJ1-2
CDR3: CASSPRSYIGDNEQFF; DNA: TGTGCCAGCAGTCCCCGTAGTTATATAGGGGACAATGAGCAGTTCTTC; size: once; V: TRBV27; D: .; J: TRBJ2-1
CDR3: CASSQDQSGGASDTQYF; DNA: TGTGCCAGCAGCCAAGATCAAAGCGGGGGAGCCTCAGATACGCAGTATTTT; size: many; V: TRBV4-2; D: TRBD2; J: TRBJ2-3
CDR3: CASMGGYSYEQYF; DNA: TGTGCCAGCATGGGGGGGTACTCCTACGAGCAGTACTTC; size: .; V: TRBV7-2; D: TRBD2; J: TRBJ2-7
CDR3: CASRRTSGDYNEQFF; DNA: TGTGCCAGCAGGCGGACTAGCGGAGACTACAATGAGCAGTTCTTC; size: .; V: TRBV6-6; D: TRBD2; J: TRBJ2-1
CDR3: CASSPRGGGNTGELFF; DNA: TGTGCCAGCAGCCCTAGAGGGGGCGGAAACACCGGGGAGCTGTTTTTT; size: .; V: TRBV4-2; D: TRBD1; J: TRBJ2-2
CDR3: CTSSLWTVPLRANYGYTF; DNA: TGTACCAGCAGCTTGTGGACAGTCCCCCTTCGTGCTAACTATGGCTACACCTTC; size: few; V: TRBV11-2; D: .; J: TRBJ1-2
CDR3: CASSLRIKSGRPYNEQFF; DNA: TGTGCCAGCAGCTTGAGGATTAAGAGCGGGAGGCCCTACAATGAGCAGTTCTTC; size: .; V: TRBV7-2; D: TRBD2; J: TRBJ2-1
CDR3: CASSDGLQMQPQHF; DNA: TGTGCCAGCTCAGACGGGTTGCAGATGCAACCCCAGCATTTT; size: .; V: TRBV18; D: .; J: TRBJ1-5
CDR3: CASSISGKVDTQYF; DNA: TGTGCCAGCAGCATTAGCGGGAAGGTAGATACGCAGTATTTT; size: few; V: TRBV9; D: TRBD2; J: TRBJ2-3
CDR3: CASRQRQGGTDTQYF; DNA: TGTGCCAGCAGACAACGACAGGGGGGGACAGATACGCAGTATTTT; size: few; V: TRBV6-6; D: TRBD1; J: TRBJ2-3
CDR3: CASKRVAGGGAYNEQFF; DNA: TGCGCCAGCAAGAGGGTAGCGGGAGGAGGGGCTTACAATGAGCAGTTCTTC; size: .; V: TRBV4-3; D: TRBD2; J: TRBJ2-1
CDR3: CASSKESLGSGRRNEQFF; DNA: TGTGCCAGCAGCAAGGAATCCCTAGGTAGCGGGAGAAGGAATGAGCAGTTCTTC; size: .; V: TRBV21-1; D: .; J: TRBJ2-1
CDR3: CASSDGRGLYTGELFF; DNA: TGTGCCAGCAGTGACGGGCGGGGACTCTACACCGGGGAGCTGTTTTTT; size: .; V: TRBV6-4; D: .; J: TRBJ2-2
CDR3: CASRRQGEANEKLFF; DNA: TGTGCCAGCAGACGACAGGGGGAGGCTAATGAAAAACTGTTTTTT; size: few; V: TRBV2; D: TRBD1; J: TRBJ1-4
CDR3: CASTVGGGYGGYTF; DNA: TGCGCCAGCACCGTCGGAGGGGGCTATGGTGGCTACACCTTC; size: .; V: TRBV5-1; D: TRBD1; J: TRBJ1-2
CDR3: CARRGTEAFF; DNA: TGTGCCCGCAGGGGGACTGAAGCTTTCTTT; size: .; V: TRBV19; D: TRBD1; J: TRBJ1-1
CDR3: CASSYNKVILDGYTF; DNA: TGTGCCAGCAGCTACAACAAAGTCATCCTGGATGGCTACACCTTC; size: .; V: TRBV7-9; D: .; J: TRBJ1-2
CDR3: CAGVSSGYSTEAFF; DNA: TGTGCCGGGGTTTCAAGCGGTTATAGCACTGAAGCTTTCTTT; size: .; V: TRBV28; D: .; J: TRBJ1-1